This TCR beta chain was recovered during a study of low-dose radiotherapy and immunotherapy resistance in tumors. TRAV- and TRBV-specific primers primed first-strand cDNA, covering alpha and beta chains. Using a constant-region primer together with a V-primer adapter, TCRs were subjected to roughly 18 PCR cycles of amplification. MiXCR, applied by TCRdb to the reads, yields one record per CDR3 protein. The data hold around 13,000 distinct CDR3 sequences, with 75% observed a single time. CDR1 is KGHSH and CDR2 is LQKENI in the germline V gene. The CDR3 length is 15 residues. Between the trimmed V and J ends, which lost 3 bases and 2 bases, there was a span of 12 bases.

V gene TRBV18 combines with J gene TRBJ2-3; D possibly matches TRBD1 or TRBD2 (5 bases each). This TCR was recovered from a human donor with advanced metastatic prostate, ovarian, gallbladder or colorectal cancer (not recorded which). This table probably holds off-target reads from a library built for another chain. CDR3 sequence: CASSPEGTFTDTQYF. The CDR3 nucleotides are TGTGCCAGCTCACCGGAAGGGACCTTCACAGATACGCAGTATTTT.